These 30 T cell receptor beta chains came from one sample sequenced in a study of regulatory T cells in long-lasting Graves disease. The time point here: newly diagnosed GD, antithyroid drugs for less than 3 months. From PBMCs, RNA was extracted and then used to make the TCR library. In building TCR beta libraries, iRepertoire HTBI primers were used together with Arm-PCR of CDR3 regions. TCRdb fed the multiplex PCR reads into MiXCR, producing one record per CDR3 protein. Of approximately 540,000 distinct CDR3 sequences in the sample, more than 10% were seen once. This sample also belongs to another study, concerning T cells in Graves' hyperthyroidism and ophthalmopathy.

Source: peripheral blood mononuclear cells (PBMCs), taken at new diagnosis, from a patient treated with antithyroid drugs. Receptor source: a woman aged 30 to 39 with Graves disease.

The chain links TRBV12-3 or TRBV12-4 to TRBJ2-7; 9 bases agree with TRBD1. This CDR3 is 15 amino acids long. V shed 5 bases, J shed 5 bases, and the junction held 10 bases outside the gene matches. The CDR3 nucleotides read TGTGCCAGCAGTCGATCCGGGACAGGGCTCAACGAGCAGTACTTC. Encoded protein: CASSRSGTGLNEQYF.

J is TRBJ2-2 and V is TRBV6-5; D possibly corresponds to TRBD2 (5 bases). Germline CDR1 reads MNHEY; CDR2 reads SVGAGI. This CDR3 contains 15 residues. Trimming stripped 2 bases from V and 2 bases from J, with 9 bases between. The CDR3 is CASSYARANTGELFF. CDR3 DNA: TGTGCCAGCAGTTACGCGCGGGCCAACACCGGGGAGCTGTTTTTT.

Remarks on this clonotype: A read error may be the cause here, since a much bigger clone is one base away. No conserved phenylalanine or tryptophan is present at the end of the CDR3, so a read error is the likely explanation. The V and J genes are TRBV28 and TRBJ1-1; 11 nucleotides align to TRBD1. V shed 2 bases and J 1 base; nucleotides not matched to a gene: 15. The germline CDR1 and CDR2 sequences are MDHEN and SYDVKM. This CDR3 contains 20 residues. CDR3 loop: CASSLKDRAWTGGSNTEAFL. CDR3 in DNA: TGTGCCAGCAGTTTAAAGGACCGCGCCTGGACAGGGGGCTCGAACACTGAAGCTTTCTTG.

This clonotype was observed at least ten times. V and J are TRBV20-1 and TRBJ1-2; D possibly corresponds to TRBD1 (5 bases). CDR1 is DFQATT, CDR2 SNEGSKA, per germline (reference sequence). The ends were cut back, 5 bases at V and 8 bases at J, with 18 bases in the middle. The CDR3 extends over 13 amino acids. CDR3 sequence reads: CSAGGASLSGYTF. DNA for the CDR3: TGCAGTGCTGGCGGGGCTTCCCTATCCGGCTACACCTTC.

There are many counts of this clonotype. The chain uses TRBV6-1 and TRBJ1-2, with 10 bases identical to TRBD1. Germline CDR1 is MNHNS and CDR2 is SASEGT. This CDR3 has 15 residues. Trimming cost V 4 bases and J 7 bases; bases outside gene matches: 9. CDR3 region: CASSGPDRGYGGYTF. The CDR3 nucleotides read TGTGCCAGCAGTGGGCCGGACAGGGGGTATGGTGGCTACACCTTC.

This clonotype was recorded many times. The chain links TRBV30 to TRBJ2-7; the D is unclear. This CDR3 is built from 12 residues. V was cut by 1 base and J by 6 bases, with 10 bases left in between. Germline values: CDR1 GTSNPN, CDR2 SVGIG (reference sequence). As DNA, the CDR3 is TGTGCCTGGAGTGAACTCGGTTTCGAGCAGTACTTC. It codes for CAWSELGFEQYF. The whole variable domain, filled in from reference TRBV30 and TRBJ2-7, reads SQTIHQWPATLVQPVGSPLSLECTVEGTSNPNLYWYRQAAGRGLQLLFYSVGIGQISSEVPQNLSASRPQDRQFILSSKKLLLSDSGFYLCAWSELGFEQYFGPGTRLTVT.

There are a few counts of this clonotype. V gene TRBV13 combines with J gene TRBJ2-5; D perhaps matches TRBD2 (6 bases). Between the trimmed V and J ends, which lost 5 bases and 0 bases, there was a span of 13 bases. The CDR3 loop spans 15 amino acids. Germline V gene data show CDR1 as PRHDT and CDR2 as FYEKMQ (reference sequence). Here the CDR3 reads CASSHGTSYQETQYF. The CDR3 DNA sequence: TGTGCCAGCAGCCACGGGACTTCGTACCAAGAGACCCAGTACTTC.

This clonotype showed up just a few times. The V gene is TRBV2, the J gene TRBJ2-2; D gene ambiguous. From germline, CDR1 is SNHLY and CDR2 FYNNEI. This CDR3 region has 12 residues. V lost 1 base and J 6 bases, leaving 3 bases between the germline ends. The CDR3 region is CASSEVAGELFF. In nucleotides, the CDR3 is TGTGCCAGCAGTGAAGTAGCCGGGGAGCTGTTTTTT.

A word on this clonotype: A much larger clone lies a single base off, so this may be a read error. The rearrangement links TRBV30 to TRBJ1-1, with no clear D. Germline lookup yields CDR1 GTSNPN and CDR2 SVGIG (reference sequence). This CDR3 has 13 residues. CDR3 bases: TGTGCCTGGAGTGTTAGGGAGTACACTGGAGCTTTCTTT. Translated: CAWSVREYTGAFF.

As to this clonotype: A clone one base away is much larger, so this may be a read error. This chain uses TRBV6-2 or TRBV6-3 with TRBJ1-1, with D possibly TRBD1 on 6 matching bases. CDR1 MNHEY and CDR2 SVGEGT come from the germline V gene. The CDR3 runs to 14 residues. For the CDR3, the DNA is TGTGCCAGCACCTGGACAGTAGTGAACACTGAAGCTCTCTTT. Its translation: CASTWTVVNTEALF.

This clonotype was found many times. This chain links TRBV10-3 with TRBJ1-1; D gene unclear. The V gene lost 3 bases and the J gene lost 1 base, with 15 bases spanning the gap. The CDR3 consists of 16 residues. Per germline, CDR1 ENHRY and CDR2 SYGVKD. The CDR3 nucleotides read TGTGCCATCAGTGAATCCGCCACTACACGGAACACTGAAGCTTTCTTT. This encodes CAISESATTRNTEAFF.

At least ten counts were recorded for this clonotype. The rearrangement joins TRBV11-2 to TRBJ2-1, with 8 bases that match TRBD2. Germline V gene sequence: CDR1 SGHAT, CDR2 FQNNGV. The CDR3 runs to 13 residues. The V and J ends lost 8 bases and 5 bases, in that order; junction bases with no gene match: 5. The CDR3 loop is CASAPGGNNEQFF. The CDR3 DNA sequence: TGTGCCAGCGCCCCGGGGGGGAACAATGAGCAGTTCTTC.

This clonotype showed up just a few times. This chain connects TRBV7-6 to TRBJ2-2, with 8 positions matching TRBD1. Germline V gives CDR1 SGHVS, CDR2 FNYEAQ. The CDR3 has 15 amino acids. The V gene end was trimmed by 3 bases and the J gene end by 4 bases; junction bases not matched to a gene: 4. The chain's CDR3 is CASSFTGGTTGELFF. CDR3 in DNA: TGTGCCAGCAGCTTTACAGGGGGGACCACCGGGGAGCTGTTTTTT.

In this sample, this clonotype turned up many times. The CDR3 reads CASNPGGRGTEAFF. In DNA, the CDR3 is TGTGCCAGCAACCCCGGGGGAAGGGGCACTGAAGCTTTCTTT. The gene calls are TRBV3-1 and TRBJ1-1; D is possibly TRBD1 (5 bases). V lost 7 bases, J lost 4 bases, and 16 bases lay in between. The CDR3 has 14 residues. The germline CDR1 and CDR2 sequences are LGHDT and YNNKEL (reference sequence).

This clonotype was observed at least ten times. The chain combines TRBV2 with TRBJ2-3; D possibly corresponds to TRBD1 (6 bases). Germline lookup yields CDR1 SNHLY and CDR2 FYNNEI. The germline V and J ends were trimmed by 7 bases and 4 bases, with 9 bases remaining between them. There are 12 residues in the CDR3. The CDR3 loop reads CASTKGADTQYF. CDR3 DNA sequence: TGTGCCAGCACTAAGGGGGCAGATACGCAGTATTTT.

This clonotype occurred many times. The gene calls are TRBV28 and TRBJ1-2; no clear D gene. The germline V gene encodes CDR1 MDHEN and CDR2 SYDVKM. V lost 3 bases to trimming and J lost 7 bases, with 15 bases between them. This CDR3 contains 14 residues. The CDR3 DNA reads as TGTGCCAGCAGTTTCTACTCCAATACCTTTGGCTACACCTTC. Translation: CASSFYSNTFGYTF.

This clonotype has ten or more counts. This chain connects TRBV2 to TRBJ2-1; D is unresolved. V lost 8 bases and J lost 9, with 20 bases in between. The CDR3 has 14 residues. Germline values: CDR1 SNHLY, CDR2 FYNNEI. CDR3 amino acids: CASLASHVILEQFF. The CDR3 DNA sequence: TGTGCCAGCTTAGCCTCGCATGTAATCCTTGAGCAGTTCTTC.

The V call is TRBV6-1, the J call TRBJ1-3, with 9 bases fitting TRBD1. V was pared by 6 bases and J by 1 base, with 10 bases of the junction left unmatched. This CDR3 spans 17 amino acids. The V gene's germline CDR1 is MNHNS and CDR2 SASEGT. The CDR3 reads CASSPTGTGLSGNTIYF. The CDR3 nucleotides read TGTGCCAGCAGCCCAACCGGGACAGGGTTATCTGGAAACACCATATATTTT.

This chain connects TRBV2 to TRBJ1-2, with 9 bases that match TRBD1. There are 15 residues in the CDR3. Trimming at V came to 5 bases and at J to 8 bases, leaving 12 bases not matched to a gene. Germline values: CDR1 SNHLY, CDR2 FYNNEI. This chain's CDR3 is CASSSHTGGPEGYTF. The CDR3 coding sequence is TGTGCCAGCAGTTCACACACAGGGGGCCCGGAGGGCTACACCTTC.

Many counts were recorded for this clonotype. The chain combines TRBV27 with TRBJ1-1; 7 bases line up with TRBD1. The CDR3 length is 15 residues. The germline gives CDR1 MNHEY, CDR2 SMNVEV (reference sequence). J was trimmed by 0 bases and V by 5 bases; bases with no gene match: 6. The CDR3 protein is CASSPWDRLNTEAFF. CDR3 sequence (DNA): TGTGCCAGCAGTCCCTGGGACAGATTGAACACTGAAGCTTTCTTT.

The V and J genes are TRBV7-9 and TRBJ2-2; tentative D call: TRBD2 (7 bases). Germline CDR1 and CDR2: SEHNR and FQNEAQ (reference sequence). The CDR3 is 14 residues long. The V gene lost 2 bases and the J gene lost 7 bases, with 11 bases spanning the gap. The DNA for the CDR3 is TGTGCCAGCAGCTTACGGGGGGCCGGCGGGGAGCTGTTTTTT. Its translation: CASSLRGAGGELFF.

On this clonotype itself: This may be a read error, as it is one base from a much larger clone. This sequence joins TRBV20-1 and TRBJ2-7; 13 bases agree with TRBD2. The CDR3 loop spans 15 amino acids. J lost 2 bases, V lost 4 bases, and 5 bases had no gene match. The germline gives CDR1 DFQATT, CDR2 SNEGSKA (reference sequence). CDR3 in amino acids: CSATGLAGNPYEQYF. CDR3 nucleotide sequence: TGCAGTGCTACGGGACTAGCGGGAAACCCCTACGAGCAGTACTTC.

This sequence joins TRBV5-1 and TRBJ2-2; a weak D match, TRBD2 (7 bases). The CDR3 totals 16 residues. The V end lost 2 bases, the J end lost 2 bases, and 13 bases lay between the germline ends. Germline-derived CDR1 and CDR2 are SGHRS and YFSETQ. The CDR3 DNA sequence: TGCGCCAGCAGCTTCACGGGGGGCCTTAACACCGGGGAGCTGTTTTTT. It specifies CASSFTGGLNTGELFF.

This clonotype was observed many times. V is TRBV19 and J is TRBJ1-1, with D unresolved. This CDR3 is built from 16 residues. V was shortened by 4 bases and J by 1 base, with 16 bases between the two germline ends. Germline values: CDR1 LNHDA, CDR2 SQIVND (reference sequence). CDR3 sequence reads: CASSTSGRSWNTEAFF. DNA for the CDR3: TGTGCCAGTAGTACTTCAGGACGGAGCTGGAACACTGAAGCTTTCTTT.

The sample holds many counts of this clonotype. This rearrangement joins TRBV20-1 to TRBJ2-5, with 7 bases aligning to TRBD2. V lost 6 bases, J lost 5 bases, and 12 bases stayed unmatched. CDR1 DFQATT and CDR2 SNEGSKA come from the germline V gene (reference sequence). This CDR3 comprises 14 residues. DNA for the CDR3: TGCAGTGCAAAGGAACTAGCGTTACCCGAGACCCAGTACTTC. Translation: CSAKELALPETQYF.

This clonotype was counted many times. The V gene is TRBV20-1, the J gene TRBJ2-7, with a weak D call TRBD2 (6 bases). V was trimmed by 5 bases and J by 1 base, leaving 9 bases between them. CDR1 is DFQATT, CDR2 SNEGSKA, per germline (reference sequence). The CDR3 loop spans 12 amino acids. The CDR3 DNA sequence: TGCAGTGCTGGGGCGGGGTCCTACGAGCAGTACTTC. Translation: CSAGAGSYEQYF.

This clonotype has a count of ten or more. J is TRBJ1-5 and V is TRBV19; D not certain. CDR1 LNHDA and CDR2 SQIVND come from the germline V gene (reference sequence). The ends were cut back, 3 bases at V and 5 bases at J, with 11 bases in the middle. The CDR3 runs 14 residues. In nucleotides, the CDR3 is TGTGCCAGTAGTATGTACGGGCCACATCAGCCCCAGCATTTT. Translated: CASSMYGPHQPQHF. The variable domain in full, with the rest retrieved from reference TRBV19 and TRBJ1-5, is DGGITQSPKYLFRKEGQNVTLSCEQNLNHDAMYWYRQDPGQGLRLIYYSQIVNDFQKGDIAEGYSVSREKKESFPLTVTSAQKNPTAFYLCASSMYGPHQPQHFGDGTRLSIL.

This sequence joins TRBV7-9 and TRBJ1-4, with D possibly matching TRBD1 (5 bases). The germline gives CDR1 SEHNR, CDR2 FQNEAQ (reference sequence). This CDR3 spans 16 amino acids. The germline V and J ends were trimmed by 5 bases and 0 bases, with 13 bases remaining between them. CDR3 sequence reads: CASSPRDSATNEKLFF. The DNA of the CDR3 is TGTGCCAGCAGCCCCCGGGACTCTGCAACTAATGAAAAACTGTTTTTT.

The rearrangement joins TRBV18 to TRBJ2-3; D not resolved. V shed 0 bases and J shed 4 bases, with 8 bases lying between them. The CDR3 is 14 amino acids. Germline CDR1 and CDR2: KGHSH and LQKENI. The CDR3 protein is CASSPPGTADTQYF. CDR3 nucleotide sequence: TGTGCCAGCTCACCACCGGGAACAGCAGATACGCAGTATTTT.

This clonotype has at least ten counts. The chain carries TRBV25-1 and TRBJ1-1, with a tentative D call TRBD1 (5 bases). The CDR3 runs 13 residues. V was trimmed by 3 bases and J by 7 bases, leaving 12 bases between them. The germline CDR1 and CDR2 sequences are MGHDK and SYGVNS. The CDR3 DNA reads TGTGCCAGCAGTGAGGGACGGTACGGTGAAGCTTTCTTT. Translating gives CASSEGRYGEAFF.